This record covers a single T cell receptor beta chain. Its antigen is still unknown. This table comes from immunoSEQ multiplex PCR, and its TCRdb copy is limited to in-frame clones, with some not included. The profile shows more than 200,000 clones, 60% to 75% of them singletons. The data originate from a study of cytotoxic CD8 clonotypes in ibrutinib-treated CLL. Study results and limitations: Among the clonotypes, public ones were uncommon and contracted or held stable on treatment. Upon ibrutinib response clonality rose, and upon progression it fell back toward baseline.

The sequencing used PBMCs, collected after 24 months of ibrutinib treatment. The TCR comes from a human donor with chronic lymphocytic leukemia.

CDR3 sequence reads: CAWSSGTYNEQFF. CDR3 coding DNA: TGTGCCTGGAGTAGCGGAACTTACAATGAGCAGTTCTTC. The J gene is TRBJ2-1, the V gene TRBV30, with D maybe TRBD2 (5 bases). With 2 bases removed from V and 4 bases from J, the gap between germline ends came to 9 bases. Per germline, CDR1 GTSNPN and CDR2 SVGIG (reference sequence). This CDR3 spans 13 amino acids.